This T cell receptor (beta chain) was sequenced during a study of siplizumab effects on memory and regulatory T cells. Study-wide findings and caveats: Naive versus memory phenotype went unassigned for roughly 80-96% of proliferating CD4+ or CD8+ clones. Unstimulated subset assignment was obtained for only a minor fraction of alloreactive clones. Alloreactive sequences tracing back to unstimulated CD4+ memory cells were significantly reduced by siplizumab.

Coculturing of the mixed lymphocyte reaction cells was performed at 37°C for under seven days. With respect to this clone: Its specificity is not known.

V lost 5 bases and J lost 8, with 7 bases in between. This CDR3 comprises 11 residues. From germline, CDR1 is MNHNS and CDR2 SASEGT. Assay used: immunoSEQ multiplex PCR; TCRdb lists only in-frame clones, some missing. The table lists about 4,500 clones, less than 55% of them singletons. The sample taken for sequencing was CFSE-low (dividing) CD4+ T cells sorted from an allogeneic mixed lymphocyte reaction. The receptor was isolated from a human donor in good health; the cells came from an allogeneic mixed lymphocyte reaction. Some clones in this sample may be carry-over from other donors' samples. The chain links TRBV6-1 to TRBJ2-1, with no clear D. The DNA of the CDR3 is TGTGCCAGCAGTCTTTGGGATGAGCAGTTCTTC. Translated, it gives CASSLWDEQFF.